This TCR beta chain was recorded in a study of blood T cells in healthy people across ages (dated by TCRdb to 2015 to 2017). For the wider study: In model experiments, template switching captured about one uniquely barcoded TCR beta cDNA molecule for every two T cells. Age-related changes in TCR beta repertoire diversity were measured in the study by deep sequencing normalized with unique cDNA molecular identifiers. Donors were grouped into four age groups: young (average approximately 15 years), middle-aged (39), aged (roughly 62) and long-lived (around 80). To avoid experimental bias, donors of different ages were randomly spread across the sequencing lanes. The study analyzed two additional independent replicas of 1 million unique cDNA reads from the same blood draw for two donors, one aged 18 to 29 and one aged 80 or older.

This clonotype was seen a few times. Its cognate antigen has yet to be identified. Base qualities are missing; no much larger clone stands one base away. Results the study describes overall, beyond this receptor: Since profiling was done on bulk unsorted PBMCs, naive and antigen-experienced compartments could not be conclusively compared. Observed TCR beta diversity per million T cells fell roughly linearly with age, and a significant reduction was already apparent by age approximately 41. Compared with the aged group, more naive CD4+ T cells, fewer expanded clones and increased TCR diversity were shown by the long-lived group, suggesting age selection. Total diversity estimates from one million sequenced T cells were considered lower bounds and underestimates. Observed TCR beta diversity correlated strongly with the percentage of naive T cells measured by flow cytometry. Because the CMV infection status of the donors was unknown, age-related changes in expanded clonotypes may potentially have been confounded.

The library was built by means of 5' RACE. The sequencing machine was an Illumina HiSeq 2500. The second PCR ran for roughly 7 to 12 cycles and used a J-beta primer mix along with a sample-barcoded 5' primer. A unique molecular identifier was introduced onto each TCR beta cDNA molecule by a template-switch 5' adaptor carrying 12 random nucleotides. At least 2.5 million CDR3-containing paired-end reads were obtained from each sample. First-strand cDNA was synthesized from all RNA with the Mint cDNA synthesis kit, primed by a TRBC-specific oligonucleotide. After uracil-DNA glycosylase treatment, a first 18-cycle PCR used universal primers M1SS and BC2_uni_R on all cDNA. The source study handled its data this way. For normalization, 1 million high-quality reads were randomly selected from each sample, with every read carrying a distinct molecular identifier. Reads sharing molecular identifiers were discarded rather than binned into consensus sequences. MiTCR, set to a Q25 quality threshold and the strictest error-elimination algorithm, was used for CDR3 identification, clonotype clustering and error correction. A nonparametric unseen species model using Euler transformation provided a lower-bound estimate of total TCR beta diversity. The public reads were run again by TCRdb, first through fastp at Q25 and then through MiXCR, and only productive beta chains were kept. Rows merge per CDR3 protein into single entries with the most common DNA and genes. The V and J calls and clone size come from TCRdb's table, not from the authors' own analysis. This sample gives 600,000 to 1,000,000 distinct CDR3 sequences in total; more than 45% of them show up just once. Around 22% of the sample goes to the ten largest clones.

The CDR3 goes from the cysteine to the phenylalanine over 15 residues. CDR3 DNA only is kept here, 45 bases in frame from base 1. Via the germline V gene, CDR1 is MDHEN and CDR2 SYDVKM. Compared with germline, V lacks 5 bases and J lacks 7 bases; bases without a gene match: 12. The donors were under 40 Caucasian individuals from Russia, aged about 6 to 100 years, who were systemically healthy. Each donor gave 8 to 10 milliliters of peripheral blood, drawn into EDTA-treated Vacutainer tubes. Ficoll-Paque density-gradient centrifugation was used to isolate PBMCs, with at least 6.5 million obtained per sample. Trizol reagent was used to extract total RNA from PBMCs, with at least 6 micrograms per sample. For every donor, flow cytometry on a PBMC aliquot measured the percentage of naive CD45RAhigh/CD27high T cells.

The chain couples TRBV28 to TRBJ2-7, with 9 central nucleotides matching TRBD1. The receptor comes from a man younger than 45 in good health. Sequencing was done on a sample of blood. The DNA sequence reads TGTGCCAGCAGTCCACCCGGGACAGGGAATATAGAGCAGTACTTC. Its translation is CASSPPGTGNIEQYF.